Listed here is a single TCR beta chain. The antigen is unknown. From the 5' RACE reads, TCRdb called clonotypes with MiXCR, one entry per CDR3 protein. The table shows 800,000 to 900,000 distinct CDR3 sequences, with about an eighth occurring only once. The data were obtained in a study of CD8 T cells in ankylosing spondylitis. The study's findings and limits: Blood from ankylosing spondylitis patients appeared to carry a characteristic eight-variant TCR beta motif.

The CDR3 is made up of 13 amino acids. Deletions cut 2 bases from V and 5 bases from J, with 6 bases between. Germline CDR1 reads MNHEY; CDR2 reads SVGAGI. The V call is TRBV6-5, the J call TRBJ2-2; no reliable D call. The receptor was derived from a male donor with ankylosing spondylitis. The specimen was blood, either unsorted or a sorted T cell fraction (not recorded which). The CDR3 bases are TGTGCCAGCAGTTACCCGGTGACCGGGGAGCTGTTTTTT. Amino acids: CASSYPVTGELFF.